This entry concerns a single TCR beta chain. Its antigen is currently unknown. This record belongs to a study of T cell responses to AZD1222 COVID-19 vaccine. Profiled with immunoSEQ multiplex PCR; TCRdb holds only in-frame clones, not every one. Of 90,000 or so clones listed, roughly 88% are singletons. Regarding the study as a whole: CD4 TCRs linked to vaccination spanned spike, dominating at 160-218 and 743-854. Nearly half of the spike-specific TCRs reportedly recognize variant regions that carry no mutations. The donor cohort was predominantly white British with a female majority, and clonal diversity may have been underestimated. Researchers took repertoire samples only after the peak T cell response had come.

Germline CDR1 MNHNS, CDR2 SASEGT. Trimming removed 3 bases at V and 0 bases at J, with 8 bases between. The CDR3 contains 14 residues. The specimen comprised peripheral blood, sampled on day 0 of AZD1222 vaccination. This receptor was taken from an adult in good health. The rearrangement joins TRBV6-1 to TRBJ1-1; a weak D match, TRBD1 (6 bases). The chain's CDR3 is CASSEPGVNTEAFF. The CDR3 DNA follows: TGTGCCAGCAGTGAGCCAGGGGTGAACACTGAAGCTTTCTTT.